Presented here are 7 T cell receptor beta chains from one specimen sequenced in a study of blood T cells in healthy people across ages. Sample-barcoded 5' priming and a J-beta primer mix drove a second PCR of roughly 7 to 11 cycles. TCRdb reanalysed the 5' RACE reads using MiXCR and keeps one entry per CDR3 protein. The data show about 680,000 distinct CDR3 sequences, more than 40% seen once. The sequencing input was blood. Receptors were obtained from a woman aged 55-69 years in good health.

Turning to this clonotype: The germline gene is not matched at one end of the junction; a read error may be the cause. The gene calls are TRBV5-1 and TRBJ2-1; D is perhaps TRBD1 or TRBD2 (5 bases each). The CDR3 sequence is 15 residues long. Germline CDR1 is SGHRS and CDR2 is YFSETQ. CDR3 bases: TGCGCCAGCACCCCTTCGGGGCCGAGCAAAAATGGGCAGTTCTTC. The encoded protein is CASTPSGPSKNGQFF.

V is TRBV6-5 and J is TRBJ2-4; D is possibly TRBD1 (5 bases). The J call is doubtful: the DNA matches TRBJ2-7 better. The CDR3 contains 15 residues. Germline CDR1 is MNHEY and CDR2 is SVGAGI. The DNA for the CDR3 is TGTGCCAGCAGTTACGAGGCAGGGCGATCCTACGAGCAGTACTTC. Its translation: CASSYEAGRSYEQYF.

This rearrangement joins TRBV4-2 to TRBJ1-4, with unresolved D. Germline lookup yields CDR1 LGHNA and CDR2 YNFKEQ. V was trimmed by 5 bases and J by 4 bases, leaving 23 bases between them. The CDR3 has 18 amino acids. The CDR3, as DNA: TGTGCCAGCAGCAGAGAGGCAGCCTGGGCCGGTGGTAATGAAAAACTGTTTTTT. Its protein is CASSREAAWAGGNEKLFF.

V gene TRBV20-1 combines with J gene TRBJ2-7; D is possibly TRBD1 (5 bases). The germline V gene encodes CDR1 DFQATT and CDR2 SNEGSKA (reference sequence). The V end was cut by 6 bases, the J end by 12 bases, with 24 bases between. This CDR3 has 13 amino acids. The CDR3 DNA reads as TGCAGTGCAAAGACTGGGGCCGGTTACGCCTGGTACTTC. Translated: CSAKTGAGYAWYF.

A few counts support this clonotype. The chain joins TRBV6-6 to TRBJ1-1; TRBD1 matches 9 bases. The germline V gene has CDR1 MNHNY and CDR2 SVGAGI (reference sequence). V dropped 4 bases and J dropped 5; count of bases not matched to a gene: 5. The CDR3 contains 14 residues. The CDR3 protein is CASSSDRGGTEAFF. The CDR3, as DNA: TGTGCCAGCAGTTCAGACAGGGGGGGGACTGAAGCTTTCTTT.

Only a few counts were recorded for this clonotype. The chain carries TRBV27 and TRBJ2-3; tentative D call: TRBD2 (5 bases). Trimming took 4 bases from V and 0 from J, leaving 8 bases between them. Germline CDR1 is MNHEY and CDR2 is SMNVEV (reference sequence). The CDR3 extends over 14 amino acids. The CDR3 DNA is TGTGCCAGCAGTTCGGAGCGGAGCACAGATACGCAGTATTTT. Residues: CASSSERSTDTQYF.

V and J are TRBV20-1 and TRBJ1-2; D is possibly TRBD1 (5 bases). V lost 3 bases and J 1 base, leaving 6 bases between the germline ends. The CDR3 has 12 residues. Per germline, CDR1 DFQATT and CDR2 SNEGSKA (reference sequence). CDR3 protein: CSASQGNYGYTF. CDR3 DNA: TGCAGTGCTAGTCAGGGTAACTATGGCTACACCTTC.